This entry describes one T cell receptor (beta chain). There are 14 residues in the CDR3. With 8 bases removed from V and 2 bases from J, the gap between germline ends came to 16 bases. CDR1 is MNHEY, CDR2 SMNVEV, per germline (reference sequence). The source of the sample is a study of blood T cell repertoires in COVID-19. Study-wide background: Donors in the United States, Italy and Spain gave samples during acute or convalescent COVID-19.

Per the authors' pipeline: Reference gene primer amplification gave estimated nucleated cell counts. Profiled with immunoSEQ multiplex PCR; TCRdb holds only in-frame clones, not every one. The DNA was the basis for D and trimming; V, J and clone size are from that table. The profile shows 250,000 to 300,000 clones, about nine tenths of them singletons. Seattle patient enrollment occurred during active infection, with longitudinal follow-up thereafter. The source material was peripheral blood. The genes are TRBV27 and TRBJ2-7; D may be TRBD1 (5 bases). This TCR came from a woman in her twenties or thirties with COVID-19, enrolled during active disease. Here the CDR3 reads CASASAGPTYEQYF. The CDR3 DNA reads TGTGCCAGCGCCTCCGCAGGGCCTACCTACGAGCAGTACTTC.